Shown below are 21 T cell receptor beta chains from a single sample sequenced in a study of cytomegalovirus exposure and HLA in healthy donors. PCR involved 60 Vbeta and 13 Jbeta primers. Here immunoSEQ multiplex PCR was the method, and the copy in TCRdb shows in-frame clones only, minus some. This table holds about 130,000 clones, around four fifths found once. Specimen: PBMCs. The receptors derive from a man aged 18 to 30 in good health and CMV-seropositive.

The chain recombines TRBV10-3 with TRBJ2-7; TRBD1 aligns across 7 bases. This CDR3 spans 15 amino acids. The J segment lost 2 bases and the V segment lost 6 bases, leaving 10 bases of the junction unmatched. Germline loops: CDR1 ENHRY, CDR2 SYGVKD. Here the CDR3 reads CAISDPRDRTYEQYF. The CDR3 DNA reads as TGTGCCATCAGCGACCCCCGGGACAGAACCTACGAGCAGTACTTC.

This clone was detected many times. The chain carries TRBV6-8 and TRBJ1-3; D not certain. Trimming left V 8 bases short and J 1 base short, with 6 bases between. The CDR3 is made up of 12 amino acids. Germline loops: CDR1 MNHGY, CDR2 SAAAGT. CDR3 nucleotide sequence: TGTGCCAGCTCCCAGTCTGGAAACACCATATATTTT. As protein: CASSQSGNTIYF.

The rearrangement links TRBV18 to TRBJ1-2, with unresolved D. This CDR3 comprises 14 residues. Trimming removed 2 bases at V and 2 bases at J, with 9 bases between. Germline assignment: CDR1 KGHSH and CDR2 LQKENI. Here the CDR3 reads CASSPGGPNYGYTF. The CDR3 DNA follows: TGTGCCAGCTCACCAGGAGGGCCCAACTATGGCTACACCTTC. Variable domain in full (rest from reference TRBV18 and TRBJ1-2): NAGVMQNPRHLVRRRGQEARLRCSPMKGHSHVYWYRQLPEEGLKFMVYLQKENIIDESGMPKERFSAEFPKEGPSILRIQQVVRGDSAAYFCASSPGGPNYGYTFGSGTRLTVV.

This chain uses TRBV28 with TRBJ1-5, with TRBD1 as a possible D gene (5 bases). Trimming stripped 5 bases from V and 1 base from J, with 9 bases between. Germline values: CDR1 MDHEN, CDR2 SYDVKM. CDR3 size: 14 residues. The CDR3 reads CASSRRVSNQPQHF. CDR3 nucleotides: TGTGCCAGCAGTCGCAGGGTCAGCAATCAGCCCCAGCATTTT.

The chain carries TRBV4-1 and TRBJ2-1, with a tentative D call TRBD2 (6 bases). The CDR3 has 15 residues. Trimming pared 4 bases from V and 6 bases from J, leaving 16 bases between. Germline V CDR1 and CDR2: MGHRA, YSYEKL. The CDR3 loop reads CASSLWGLSSNEQFF. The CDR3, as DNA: TGCGCCAGCAGCCTTTGGGGACTCTCTTCCAATGAGCAGTTCTTC.

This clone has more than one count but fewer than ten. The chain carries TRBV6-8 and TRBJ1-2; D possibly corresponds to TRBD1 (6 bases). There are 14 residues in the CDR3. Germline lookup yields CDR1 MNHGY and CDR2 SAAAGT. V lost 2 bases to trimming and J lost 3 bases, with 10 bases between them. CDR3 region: CASSYNREHYGYTF. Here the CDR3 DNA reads TGTGCCAGCAGTTACAACAGGGAACACTATGGCTACACCTTC.

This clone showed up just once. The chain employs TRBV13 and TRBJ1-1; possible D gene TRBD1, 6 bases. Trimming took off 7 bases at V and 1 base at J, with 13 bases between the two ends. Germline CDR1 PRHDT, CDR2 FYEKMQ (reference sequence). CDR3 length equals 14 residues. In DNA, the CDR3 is TGTGCCAGCATCATAGGGGACAAGAACACTGAAGCTTTCTTT. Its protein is CASIIGDKNTEAFF.

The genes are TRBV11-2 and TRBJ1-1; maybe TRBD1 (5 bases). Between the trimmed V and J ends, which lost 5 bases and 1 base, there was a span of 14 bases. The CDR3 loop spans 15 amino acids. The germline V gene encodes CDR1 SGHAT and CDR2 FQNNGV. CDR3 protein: CASSTHQGKNTEAFF. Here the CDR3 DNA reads TGTGCCAGCAGCACCCACCAGGGTAAGAACACTGAAGCTTTCTTT.

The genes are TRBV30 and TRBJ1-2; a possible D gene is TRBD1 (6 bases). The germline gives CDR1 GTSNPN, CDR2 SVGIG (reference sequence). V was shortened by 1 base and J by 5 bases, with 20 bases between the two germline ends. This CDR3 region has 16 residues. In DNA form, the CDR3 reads TGTGCCTGGAGTGAGCCCGGACAGACAACGAAGTATGGCTACACCTTC. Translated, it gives CAWSEPGQTTKYGYTF.

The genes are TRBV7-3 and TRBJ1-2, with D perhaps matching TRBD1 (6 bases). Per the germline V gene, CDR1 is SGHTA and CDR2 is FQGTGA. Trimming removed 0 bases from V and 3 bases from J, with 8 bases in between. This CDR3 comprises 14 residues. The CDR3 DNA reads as TGTGCCAGCAGCTTAACAGCAGGGGACTATGGCTACACCTTC. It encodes CASSLTAGDYGYTF. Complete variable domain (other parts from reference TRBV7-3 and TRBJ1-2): GAGVSQTPSNKVTEKGKYVELRCDPISGHTALYWYRQSLGQGPEFLIYFQGTGAADDSGLPNDRFFAVRPEGSVSTLKIQRTERGDSAVYLCASSLTAGDYGYTFGSGTRLTVV.

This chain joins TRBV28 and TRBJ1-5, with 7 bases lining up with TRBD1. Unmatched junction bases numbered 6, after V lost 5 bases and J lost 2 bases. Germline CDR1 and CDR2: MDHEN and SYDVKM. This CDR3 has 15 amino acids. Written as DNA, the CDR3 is TGTGCCAGCAGTCCCAGCAGGGGGGGCAATCAGCCCCAGCATTTT. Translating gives CASSPSRGGNQPQHF.

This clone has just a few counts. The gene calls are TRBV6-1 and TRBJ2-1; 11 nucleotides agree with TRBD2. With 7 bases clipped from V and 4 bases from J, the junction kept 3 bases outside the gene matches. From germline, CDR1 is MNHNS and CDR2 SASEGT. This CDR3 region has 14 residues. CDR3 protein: CASIAGGIYNEQFF. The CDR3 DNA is TGTGCCAGCATAGCGGGGGGGATATACAATGAGCAGTTCTTC.

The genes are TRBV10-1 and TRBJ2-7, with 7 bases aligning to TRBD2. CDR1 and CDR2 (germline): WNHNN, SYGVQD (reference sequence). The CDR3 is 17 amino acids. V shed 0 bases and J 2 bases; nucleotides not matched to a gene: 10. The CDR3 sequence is CASSESRASGPAYEQYF. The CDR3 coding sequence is TGCGCCAGCAGTGAGTCCAGAGCTAGCGGTCCTGCCTACGAGCAGTACTTC.

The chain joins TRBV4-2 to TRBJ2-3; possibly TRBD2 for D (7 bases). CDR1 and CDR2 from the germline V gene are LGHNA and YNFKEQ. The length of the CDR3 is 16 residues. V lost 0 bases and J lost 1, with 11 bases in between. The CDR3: CASSQDLGGGTDTQYF. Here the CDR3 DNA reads TGTGCCAGCAGCCAAGATTTAGGGGGGGGCACAGATACGCAGTATTTT.

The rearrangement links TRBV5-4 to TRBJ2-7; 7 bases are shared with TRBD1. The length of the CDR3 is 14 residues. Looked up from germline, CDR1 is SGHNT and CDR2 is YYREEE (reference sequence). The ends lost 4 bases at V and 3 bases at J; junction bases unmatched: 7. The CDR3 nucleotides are TGTGCCAGCAGCCCGTTCGGGACAGACTACGAGCAGTACTTC. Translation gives CASSPFGTDYEQYF.

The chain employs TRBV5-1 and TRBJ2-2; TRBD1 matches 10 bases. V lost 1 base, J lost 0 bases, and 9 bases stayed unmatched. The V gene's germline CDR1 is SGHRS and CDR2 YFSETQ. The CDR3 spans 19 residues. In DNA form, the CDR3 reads TGCGCCAGCAGCTTGAGATACGGGACAGGGGATACGAACACCGGGGAGCTGTTTTTT. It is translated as CASSLRYGTGDTNTGELFF.

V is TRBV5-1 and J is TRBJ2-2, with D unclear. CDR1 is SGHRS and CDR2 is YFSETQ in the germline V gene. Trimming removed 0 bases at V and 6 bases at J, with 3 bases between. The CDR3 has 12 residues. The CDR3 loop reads CASSLVAGELFF. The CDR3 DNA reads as TGCGCCAGCAGCTTGGTAGCCGGGGAGCTGTTTTTT.

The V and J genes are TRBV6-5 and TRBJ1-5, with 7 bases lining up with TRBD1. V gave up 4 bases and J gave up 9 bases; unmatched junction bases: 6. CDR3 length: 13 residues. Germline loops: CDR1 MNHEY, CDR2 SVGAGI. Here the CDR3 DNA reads TGTGCCAGCAGTTCGACAGGGACAAGGCCCCAGCATTTT. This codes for CASSSTGTRPQHF.

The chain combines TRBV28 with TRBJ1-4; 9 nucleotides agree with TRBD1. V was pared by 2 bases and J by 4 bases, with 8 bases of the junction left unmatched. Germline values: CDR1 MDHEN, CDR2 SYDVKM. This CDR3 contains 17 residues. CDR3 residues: CASSLGARQGVNEKLFF. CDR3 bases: TGTGCCAGCAGTTTAGGTGCTCGACAGGGGGTTAATGAAAAACTGTTTTTT.

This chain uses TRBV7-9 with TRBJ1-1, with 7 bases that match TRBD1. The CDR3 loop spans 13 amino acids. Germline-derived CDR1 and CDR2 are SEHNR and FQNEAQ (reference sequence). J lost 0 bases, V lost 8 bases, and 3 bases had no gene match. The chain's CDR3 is CASETGMNTEAFF. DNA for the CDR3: TGTGCCAGCGAGACAGGGATGAACACTGAAGCTTTCTTT.

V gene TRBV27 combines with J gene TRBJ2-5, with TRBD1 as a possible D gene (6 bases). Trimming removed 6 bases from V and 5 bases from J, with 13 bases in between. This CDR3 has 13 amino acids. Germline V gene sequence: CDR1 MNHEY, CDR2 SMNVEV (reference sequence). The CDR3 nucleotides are TGTGCCAGCAGCTCAGGGGTTTGGGAGACCCAGTACTTC. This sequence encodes CASSSGVWETQYF.